This T cell receptor (beta chain) came from a study of blood T cell repertoires in COVID-19. The overall study: PBMCs, B-cell-depleted T cells, or T cells were the source of the cDNA or gDNA that made up the material.

Methods used by the authors: From reference gene primer amplification, estimates of nucleated cell counts were derived. The assay was immunoSEQ multiplex PCR, and TCRdb's table has in-frame clones only and misses some. V, J and clone size are those of that table, while D and trimming were read from the DNA. This sample has under 250,000 clones, with approximately 87% found just once. V shed 2 bases, J shed 2 bases, and the junction held 5 bases outside the gene matches. Germline CDR1 is MDHEN and CDR2 is SYDVKM. The CDR3 has 16 amino acids. The rearrangement links TRBV28 to TRBJ2-7; 11 nucleotides agree with TRBD2. Sequenced: peripheral blood. This clonotype was sampled from a man in his sixties with acute or convalescent COVID-19. CDR3 sequence (DNA): TGTGCCAGCAGTTTAGGTTCTAGCGGGAGGACCTACGAGCAGTACTTC. Its translation: CASSLGSSGRTYEQYF.